The 18 T cell receptor beta chains in this list originate from one sample, sequenced in a study of blood T cells in healthy people across ages. It was with a sample-barcoded 5' primer and a J-beta primer mix that a second PCR of roughly 6 to 11 cycles was run. TCRdb reprocessed the 5' RACE reads with MiXCR, giving one entry per CDR3 protein. The sample lists 1.6 million or so distinct CDR3 sequences, about 35% occurring once. Sequenced material: blood. The receptors were gathered from a woman under 40 in good health.

A few counts support this clonotype. This sequence joins TRBV27 and TRBJ2-7; D is unresolved. This CDR3 is built from 18 residues. V lost 0 bases and J lost 7, with 25 bases in between. Germline V gene data show CDR1 as MNHEY and CDR2 as SMNVEV (reference sequence). The CDR3 sequence is CASSLSYPTELRRGEQYF. The CDR3 DNA sequence: TGTGCCAGCAGTTTATCGTACCCCACCGAGTTACGACGTGGAGAGCAGTACTTC.

The V call is TRBV20-1, the J call TRBJ2-5; D might be TRBD1 (6 bases). The end of the DNA is better explained by TRBJ2-7, so the J call may be wrong. Germline values: CDR1 DFQATT, CDR2 SNEGSKA (reference sequence). The CDR3 is made up of 14 amino acids. CDR3: CSARGRGTSYEQYF. The CDR3 DNA reads as TGCAGTGCTAGGGGCAGGGGTACCTCCTACGAGCAGTACTTC.

This clonotype was seen only once. This rearrangement joins TRBV20-1 to TRBJ2-7; D is unclear. V was clipped by 5 bases and J by 2 bases, with 16 bases between them. Germline V gives CDR1 DFQATT, CDR2 SNEGSKA (reference sequence). The CDR3 sequence is 14 residues long. The CDR3 DNA reads as TGCAGTGCTGGTCCGGAAGGCATGACCTACGAGCAGTACTTC. It yields the protein CSAGPEGMTYEQYF.

The chain has TRBV2 and TRBJ2-3; a weak D match, TRBD2 (5 bases). Per the germline V gene, CDR1 is SNHLY and CDR2 is FYNNEI. V was trimmed by 1 base and J by 8 bases, leaving 16 bases between them. The CDR3 runs to 15 residues. In nucleotides, the CDR3 is TGTGCCAGCAGTGAAGGTTTAGCGAGGGCCGGTACGCAGTATTTT. Amino acid sequence: CASSEGLARAGTQYF.

This chain joins TRBV11-2 and TRBJ2-3, with TRBD2 as a possible D gene (6 bases). CDR1 is SGHAT and CDR2 is FQNNGV in the germline V gene. The CDR3 extends over 18 amino acids. Trimming removed 5 bases from V and 0 bases from J, with 21 bases in between. The CDR3 region is CASSAIRRGALSTDTQYF. In nucleotides, the CDR3 is TGTGCCAGCAGCGCCATTCGGAGGGGAGCCCTGAGCACAGATACGCAGTATTTT.

This clonotype occurred many times. The chain is built from TRBV20-1 and TRBJ2-5; 8 bases map to TRBD2. J was trimmed by 5 bases and V by 6 bases; bases with no gene match: 8. Germline CDR1 DFQATT, CDR2 SNEGSKA (reference sequence). The CDR3 extends over 13 amino acids. The CDR3 loop reads CSASGRGDETQYF. The CDR3 DNA follows: TGCAGTGCCAGCGGGAGAGGGGACGAGACCCAGTACTTC.

The gene calls are TRBV4-2 and TRBJ2-1; possibly TRBD2 for D (6 bases). Trimming left V 0 bases short and J 10 bases short, with 16 bases between. There are 15 residues in the CDR3. Per the germline V gene, CDR1 is LGHNA and CDR2 is YNFKEQ. CDR3 amino acids: CASSQDYQLAREQFF. CDR3 nucleotide sequence: TGTGCCAGCAGCCAAGATTACCAACTAGCTCGGGAGCAGTTCTTC.

V and J are TRBV5-1 and TRBJ2-3, with 9 bases aligning to TRBD2. The CDR3 covers 16 residues. The V gene's germline CDR1 is SGHRS and CDR2 YFSETQ. J was trimmed by 4 bases and V by 0 bases; bases with no gene match: 6. Here the CDR3 reads CASSLEASGIADTQYF. The DNA of the CDR3 is TGCGCCAGCAGCTTGGAGGCTAGCGGGATAGCAGATACGCAGTATTTT.

The chain is built from TRBV20-1 and TRBJ1-5, with D perhaps matching TRBD1 (5 bases). Germline CDR1 is DFQATT and CDR2 is SNEGSKA (reference sequence). The V and J ends lost 4 bases and 11 bases respectively, with 18 bases between them. The CDR3 covers 13 residues. This CDR3 reads CSAITGGETAQHF. CDR3 coding DNA: TGCAGTGCTATAACAGGAGGAGAAACGGCCCAGCATTTT.

To note about this clonotype: A much larger clone differs from this one at a single base, so this may be a read error. The chain has TRBV7-2 and TRBJ2-7, with D maybe TRBD1 (6 bases). The better agreement between TRBJ2-5 and the DNA end casts doubt on the J call. Germline V CDR1 and CDR2: SGHTA, FQGNSA. The CDR3 is 15 amino acids. The DNA of the CDR3 is TGTGCCAGCAGCTTAGCCTGGGCAGGGGAACAGACCCAGTACTTC. Encoded protein: CASSLAWAGEQTQYF.

A few counts support this clonotype. The chain carries TRBV27 and TRBJ2-1; D call uncertain. The CDR3 runs 16 residues. V dropped 4 bases and J dropped 3 bases, with 16 bases sitting between them. Germline assignment: CDR1 MNHEY and CDR2 SMNVEV (reference sequence). The CDR3 region has the DNA TGTGCCAGCAGTTCCTTGACGGCGGTCCTCTACAATGAGCAGTTCTTC. It specifies CASSSLTAVLYNEQFF.

This clonotype turned up a few times. This chain joins TRBV4-1 and TRBJ2-4; TRBD2 matches at 11 bases. Germline lookup yields CDR1 MGHRA and CDR2 YSYEKL. V lost 4 bases, J lost 13 bases, and 21 bases stayed unmatched. The CDR3 covers 18 residues. The CDR3 loop reads CASSPLLLVAGGPGEQYF. The CDR3, as DNA: TGCGCCAGCAGCCCACTTTTGCTCGTAGCGGGGGGGCCGGGGGAGCAGTACTTC.

As to this clonotype: One end of the junction varies from germline; a read error may be responsible. V and J are TRBV6-1 and TRBJ1-2; 7 bases fit TRBD1. This CDR3 comprises 15 residues. Germline values: CDR1 MNHNS, CDR2 SASEGT. CDR3 region: CASSFGQELFYGHTF. The CDR3 DNA reads TGTGCCAGCAGCTTCGGACAGGAACTATTCTATGGCCACACCTTC.

The chain couples TRBV9 to TRBJ2-3; 8 bases are shared with TRBD2. The CDR3 covers 16 residues. V shed 1 base and J 1 base; nucleotides not matched to a gene: 5. CDR1 is SGDLS and CDR2 is YYNGEE in the germline V gene. CDR3 DNA sequence: TGTGCCAGCAGCGTATATGCGACTAGCGGCACAGATACGCAGTATTTT. Translating gives CASSVYATSGTDTQYF.

The V call is TRBV29-1, the J call TRBJ2-2, with a possible D match to TRBD1 (6 bases). V lost 3 bases, J lost 1 base, and 9 bases lay in between. This CDR3 contains 14 residues. Germline loops: CDR1 SQVTM, CDR2 ANQGSEA. The CDR3 bases are TGCAGCGTTGATGCGACAGGGAACACCGGGGAGCTGTTTTTT. It translates to CSVDATGNTGELFF.

The V gene is TRBV27, the J gene TRBJ2-3; 11 nucleotides line up with TRBD2. The junction had 8 bases not matched to a gene; V was cut back by 5 bases and J by 4 bases. Per the germline V gene, CDR1 is MNHEY and CDR2 is SMNVEV (reference sequence). The CDR3 length is 16 residues. The CDR3 sequence is CASSIIAGGPADTQYF. The CDR3, as DNA: TGTGCCAGCAGTATAATAGCGGGAGGGCCGGCAGATACGCAGTATTTT.

The chain joins TRBV20-1 to TRBJ2-5, with TRBD2 matching over 9 bases. There are 15 residues in the CDR3. V lost 3 bases, J lost 2 bases, and 7 bases stayed unmatched. Looked up from germline, CDR1 is DFQATT and CDR2 is SNEGSKA (reference sequence). The CDR3 coding sequence is TGCAGTGCTAGTCGGTCTAGCGGGATTCAAGAGACCCAGTACTTC. Protein: CSASRSSGIQETQYF.

This chain joins TRBV20-1 and TRBJ2-1; 12 positions match TRBD2. The CDR3 is made up of 14 amino acids. V was clipped by 8 bases and J by 2 bases; unmatched bases: 4. The germline CDR1 and CDR2 sequences are DFQATT and SNEGSKA (reference sequence). As DNA, the CDR3 is TGCAGTACTCGACTAGCGGGGGCCTACAATGAGCAGTTCTTC. This sequence encodes CSTRLAGAYNEQFF.